These 17 T cell receptor beta chains were sequenced from one sample in a study of blood T cells in healthy people across ages. Through a sample-barcoded 5' primer and a J-beta primer mix, a second PCR was run for roughly 7 to 11 cycles. Using its own MiXCR run on the 5' RACE reads, TCRdb lists one record per CDR3 protein. The sample lists some 1.6 million distinct CDR3 sequences; around 35% were seen once. What was sequenced was blood. The origin of the receptors is a woman between 25 and 40 years old in good health.

Note on this clonotype: At one boundary the junction diverges from the germline segment, which might be a read error. This rearrangement joins TRBV27 to TRBJ2-7, with TRBD2 identical over 12 bases. The germline CDR1 and CDR2 sequences are MNHEY and SMNVEV (reference sequence). The CDR3 has 18 residues. The CDR3 here is CASSATTSGGSSSYGQYF. Written as DNA, the CDR3 is TGTGCCAGCAGTGCCACGACTAGCGGGGGCTCAAGCTCCTACGGGCAGTACTTC.

This clonotype was seen a handful of times. The V gene is TRBV15, the J gene TRBJ2-1, with D uncertain. CDR3 length equals 14 residues. Trimming removed 5 bases from V and 7 bases from J, with 15 bases in between. Looked up from germline, CDR1 is LNHNV and CDR2 is YYDKDF (reference sequence). In DNA form, the CDR3 reads TGTGCCACCAGCGACCCACTTAAATGGAATGAGCAGTTCTTC. Protein sequence: CATSDPLKWNEQFF. The entire variable domain, with the rest obtained from reference TRBV15 and TRBJ2-1, is as follows: DAMVIQNPRYQVTQFGKPVTLSCSQTLNHNVMYWYQQKSSQAPKLLFHYYDKDFNNEADTPDNFQSRRPNTSFCFLDIRSPGLGDTAMYLCATSDPLKWNEQFFGPGTRLTVL.

The chain carries TRBV20-1 and TRBJ1-2, with TRBD1 matching 9 bases. Germline V gene lookup returns CDR1 DFQATT and CDR2 SNEGSKA (reference sequence). The V gene end was trimmed by 7 bases and the J gene end by 4 bases; junction bases not matched to a gene: 22. The CDR3 loop spans 18 amino acids. In DNA form, the CDR3 reads TGCAGTGTACACTTAACCGGGACAGGGTACAGCGGGGTCTATGGCTACACCTTC. Translated, it gives CSVHLTGTGYSGVYGYTF.

Of note for this clonotype: Germline is not matched at one junction end, which may reflect a read error. This sequence joins TRBV6-1 and TRBJ1-4, with TRBD1 matching over 9 bases. CDR3 size: 14 residues. Germline CDR1 MNHNS, CDR2 SASEGT. The CDR3 loop is CASRDRGGNEKLFF. CDR3 bases: TGTGCCAGCAGAGACAGGGGGGGGAATGAGAAACTGTTTTTT.

For this clonotype: A read error may be the cause here, since a much bigger clone is one base away. The chain uses TRBV4-1 and TRBJ2-7; perhaps D is TRBD1 or TRBD2 (6 bases each). Germline lookup yields CDR1 MGHRA and CDR2 YSYEKL. The CDR3 runs to 16 residues. The CDR3 loop reads CAGSQDIGGSPYEQYF. In DNA, the CDR3 is TGCGCCGGCAGCCAAGATATCGGGGGCAGCCCCTACGAGCAGTACTTC.

V is TRBV10-3 and J is TRBJ1-5; 7 nucleotides line up with TRBD1. This CDR3 region has 14 residues. Germline CDR1 ENHRY, CDR2 SYGVKD. With 10 bases clipped from V and 4 bases from J, the junction kept 10 bases outside the gene matches. The CDR3 DNA reads as TGTGCCACCAGGGGGGAGACAGAGAATCAGCCCCAGCATTTT. Its translation is CATRGETENQPQHF.

Remarks on this clonotype: One end of the junction is discordant with germline, which a read error may explain. The chain joins TRBV28 to TRBJ2-1; 7 nucleotides align to TRBD1. The CDR3 length is 15 residues. The germline gives CDR1 MDHEN, CDR2 SYDVKM. The CDR3 DNA follows: TGTGCTAGCAGTACCTGGGGGACAGCTTACAATGAGCAGTTCTTC. It is translated as CASSTWGTAYNEQFF.

About this clonotype itself: A junction end diverges from the germline sequence, so it may reflect a read error. The rearrangement joins TRBV20-1 to TRBJ1-1, with D uncertain. Germline V CDR1 and CDR2: DFQATT, SNEGSKA (reference sequence). The CDR3 runs to 14 residues. This CDR3 reads CSARGWPPETEAFF. CDR3 DNA sequence: TGCAGTGCCAGAGGGTGGCCACCCGAGACTGAAGCTTTCTTT.

This chain uses TRBV28 with TRBJ2-4; TRBD2 is a possible D gene (6 bases). This CDR3 has 15 amino acids. Trimming cost V 5 bases and J 2 bases, with 13 bases left between them. Germline V gene sequence: CDR1 MDHEN, CDR2 SYDVKM. The CDR3 loop reads CASSVGRATKNIQYF. DNA for the CDR3: TGTGCCAGCAGTGTCGGGAGAGCAACCAAAAACATTCAGTACTTC.

The chain has TRBV10-3 and TRBJ2-1, with D unclear. Germline V CDR1 and CDR2: ENHRY, SYGVKD. The V end was cut by 3 bases, the J end by 7 bases, with 10 bases between. This CDR3 spans 13 amino acids. The CDR3 DNA follows: TGTGCCATCAGTGACCAGCTACCAAATGAGCAGTTCTTC. It specifies CAISDQLPNEQFF.

CDR3 sequence (DNA): TGTGCCAGTCGAAGCCCAGGTGGGGAGACCCAGTTCTTC. It encodes CASRSPGGETQFF. This rearrangement joins TRBV6-5 to TRBJ2-1; D is possibly TRBD2 (5 bases). V was cut by 9 bases and J by 13 bases, with 22 bases left in between. CDR3 length: 13 amino acids. Germline V CDR1 and CDR2: MNHEY, SVGAGI.

This clonotype turned up a few times. The chain combines TRBV4-2 with TRBJ2-3; tentatively, D is TRBD2 (7 bases). The CDR3 length is 19 residues. CDR1 is LGHNA and CDR2 is YNFKEQ in the germline V gene. Trimming cost V 0 bases and J 1 base, with 20 bases left between them. The CDR3 nucleotides are TGTGCCAGCAGCCAAGAGCTCTCCCGGGGGGCGGGGGGCACAGATACGCAGTATTTT. The encoded protein is CASSQELSRGAGGTDTQYF.

With respect to this clonotype: At one end the junction does not follow the germline gene, possibly because of a read error. The chain carries TRBV6-5 and TRBJ2-7, with a possible D match to TRBD2 (6 bases). CDR3 length: 14 amino acids. Germline loops: CDR1 MNHEY, CDR2 SVGAGI. CDR3 DNA: TGTGCCACCATGGCACTCGGGAGCTCCTACGAGCGGTACTTC. It is translated as CATMALGSSYERYF.

This clonotype was found a few times. The chain combines TRBV5-1 with TRBJ2-1; 14 bases fit TRBD2. Germline CDR1 SGHRS, CDR2 YFSETQ. The CDR3 has 15 residues. V was pared by 4 bases and J by 5 bases, with 2 bases of the junction left unmatched. CDR3 DNA: TGCGCCAGCAGCACGACTAGCGGGAGGGACAATGAGCAGTTCTTC. Amino acid sequence: CASSTTSGRDNEQFF.

This chain links TRBV4-2 with TRBJ2-7, with D possibly matching TRBD1 (6 bases). CDR1 is LGHNA, CDR2 YNFKEQ, per germline. V dropped 2 bases and J dropped 0 bases, with 11 bases sitting between them. This CDR3 is 15 amino acids long. CDR3 residues: CASSQSLQGSYEQYF. CDR3 nucleotides: TGTGCCAGCAGCCAAAGTCTACAGGGCTCCTACGAGCAGTACTTC.

The chain links TRBV27 to TRBJ2-7, with a tentative D call TRBD1 (6 bases). The CDR3 spans 13 residues. V was cut by 2 bases and J by 5 bases, with 10 bases left in between. Germline V gene data show CDR1 as MNHEY and CDR2 as SMNVEV (reference sequence). The CDR3 is CASSLEGVDEQYF. In DNA form, the CDR3 reads TGTGCCAGCAGTTTAGAGGGGGTCGACGAGCAGTACTTC.

V gene TRBV3-1 combines with J gene TRBJ2-3; 8 positions match TRBD1. CDR3 length equals 17 residues. V shed 0 bases, J shed 5 bases, and the junction held 10 bases outside the gene matches. The V gene's germline CDR1 is LGHDT and CDR2 YNNKEL (reference sequence). CDR3 protein: CASSQDLAQGAVDTQYF. Here the CDR3 DNA reads TGTGCCAGCAGCCAAGATCTGGCGCAGGGGGCTGTAGATACGCAGTATTTT.